Listed below are T cell receptor beta chains from one sample, sequenced in a study of blood T cell repertoires in COVID-19. Sequencing used immunoSEQ multiplex PCR; TCRdb keeps in-frame clones, though not all of them. The profile shows tens of thousands of clones, 90% to 95% of them singletons. The sample comprised peripheral blood. These receptors all stem from a woman aged 45-65 years in a cohort sampled during active COVID-19. Both conserved end residues are part of each CDR3. The D gene is left open where the match is weak. Part of the rows lack a size; the others show once, few, many or a class for expanded clones.

V gene: TRBV3-1/TRBV3-2
J gene: TRBJ2-7
clone size: .
D gene: .
CDR3 protein: CASSPNRVYEQYF
CDR3 DNA: TGTGCCAGCAGCCCCAACAGGGTCTACGAGCAGTACTTC

V gene: TRBV6-1
J gene: TRBJ2-1
clone size: .
D gene: TRBD1
CDR3 protein: CASSERWAGGSYNEQFF
CDR3 DNA: TGTGCCAGCAGTGAAAGGTGGGCAGGGGGCTCGTACAATGAGCAGTTCTTC

V gene: TRBV7-9
J gene: TRBJ2-7
clone size: .
D gene: TRBD1
CDR3 protein: CASSQQGSGYEQYF
CDR3 DNA: TGTGCCAGCAGCCAACAGGGGAGCGGCTACGAGCAGTACTTC

V gene: TRBV10-3
J gene: TRBJ2-1
clone size: .
D gene: TRBD1
CDR3 protein: CAISGQGATNEQFF
CDR3 DNA: TGTGCCATCTCAGGACAGGGGGCGACCAATGAGCAGTTCTTC

V gene: TRBV5-4
J gene: TRBJ2-1
clone size: .
D gene: .
CDR3 protein: CASSLDTNNEQFF
CDR3 DNA: TGTGCCAGCAGCTTGGACACCAACAATGAGCAGTTCTTC

V gene: TRBV24-1
J gene: TRBJ1-1
clone size: .
D gene: .
CDR3 protein: CATHHGSGMENTEAFF
CDR3 DNA: TGTGCCACCCACCATGGTTCGGGTATGGAGAACACTGAAGCTTTCTTT

V gene: TRBV3-1/TRBV3-2
J gene: TRBJ2-3
clone size: .
D gene: .
CDR3 protein: CASSPGKTDTDTQYF
CDR3 DNA: TGTGCCAGCAGCCCAGGGAAAACGGACACAGATACGCAGTATTTT

V gene: TRBV5-1
J gene: TRBJ2-3
clone size: .
D gene: .
CDR3 protein: CASSPQGTDTQYF
CDR3 DNA: TGCGCCAGCAGCCCCCAGGGCACAGATACGCAGTATTTT

V gene: TRBV6-1
J gene: TRBJ1-1
clone size: .
D gene: .
CDR3 protein: CASSEMQARAYTEAFF
CDR3 DNA: TGTGCCAGCAGTGAAATGCAGGCCCGAGCATACACTGAAGCTTTCTTT

V gene: TRBV4-1
J gene: TRBJ1-2
clone size: .
D gene: .
CDR3 protein: CASSQGTGGNYGYTF
CDR3 DNA: TGCGCCAGCAGCCAAGGGACCGGAGGTAACTATGGCTACACCTTC

V gene: TRBV7-2
J gene: TRBJ2-5
clone size: .
D gene: TRBD1
CDR3 protein: CASSWDRGETQYF
CDR3 DNA: TGTGCCAGCAGCTGGGACAGGGGTGAGACCCAGTACTTC

V gene: TRBV14
J gene: TRBJ2-7
clone size: .
D gene: TRBD1
CDR3 protein: CASSQVPAWTGGYEQYF
CDR3 DNA: TGTGCCAGCAGCCAAGTCCCAGCTTGGACAGGGGGTTACGAGCAGTACTTC

V gene: TRBV7-8
J gene: TRBJ2-7
clone size: .
D gene: .
CDR3 protein: CASSLRDGGYEQYF
CDR3 DNA: TGTGCCAGCAGCTTACGGGACGGGGGTTACGAGCAGTACTTC

V gene: TRBV7-3
J gene: TRBJ2-2
clone size: .
D gene: .
CDR3 protein: CASSPTTIAGTGELFF
CDR3 DNA: TGTGCCAGCAGCCCTACGACTATCGCGGGAACCGGGGAGCTGTTTTTT

V gene: TRBV2
J gene: TRBJ2-7
clone size: .
D gene: TRBD2
CDR3 protein: CASSEVLAGSYEQYF
CDR3 DNA: TGTGCCAGCAGTGAAGTACTAGCGGGGTCCTACGAGCAGTACTTC

V gene: TRBV9
J gene: TRBJ2-5
clone size: .
D gene: TRBD1
CDR3 protein: CASSQTGQETQYF
CDR3 DNA: TGTGCCAGCAGCCAGACAGGGCAAGAGACCCAGTACTTC

V gene: TRBV11-2
J gene: TRBJ1-1
clone size: once
D gene: TRBD1
CDR3 protein: CASSLGDRGGGTEAFF
CDR3 DNA: TGTGCCAGCAGCTTAGGGGACAGGGGTGGAGGGACTGAAGCTTTCTTT

V gene: TRBV12-5
J gene: TRBJ2-7
clone size: .
D gene: .
CDR3 protein: CASGLVRGPGQLLDEQYF
CDR3 DNA: TGTGCTAGTGGTTTGGTAAGGGGCCCGGGACAACTTCTCGACGAGCAGTACTTC

V gene: TRBV19
J gene: TRBJ2-7
clone size: .
D gene: TRBD2
CDR3 protein: CASSMGGGYEQYF
CDR3 DNA: TGTGCCAGTAGTATGGGGGGGGGATACGAGCAGTACTTC

V gene: TRBV5-1
J gene: TRBJ1-6
clone size: .
D gene: .
CDR3 protein: CASSPGRQPFSYNSPLHF
CDR3 DNA: TGCGCCAGCAGCCCCGGGAGACAGCCTTTCTCCTATAATTCACCCCTCCACTTT

V gene: TRBV3-1/TRBV3-2
J gene: TRBJ2-6
clone size: .
D gene: TRBD1
CDR3 protein: CASSPRTGVSSGANVLTF
CDR3 DNA: TGTGCCAGCAGCCCTAGGACAGGCGTTTCCTCTGGGGCCAACGTCCTGACTTTC

V gene: TRBV5-1
J gene: TRBJ1-1
clone size: few
D gene: TRBD1
CDR3 protein: CASSPGQGARGTEAFF
CDR3 DNA: TGCGCCAGCAGCCCCGGACAGGGGGCGCGGGGGACTGAAGCTTTCTTT